Shown below are 20 T cell receptor beta chains from a single sample sequenced in a study of read filtering for tumor transcriptome and immune sequencing. This library used approximately 390 ng RNA and molecular barcoded adaptors spanning alpha/delta and beta/gamma chains. TCRdb re-analysed the reads in MiXCR, keeping a single row per CDR3 protein. Of over 7,500 distinct CDR3 sequences in the sample, 16% were seen once. The sequencing input was a population of CD138-negative cells sorted from bone marrow. All receptors derive from a donor at least 40 years old with multiple myeloma.

In this sample, this clonotype is medium-sized. J is TRBJ2-1 and V is TRBV7-6; maybe TRBD1 (5 bases). V gave up 2 bases and J gave up 3 bases, with 5 bases separating them. The CDR3 has 13 residues. Germline values: CDR1 SGHVS, CDR2 FNYEAQ. The CDR3 loop reads CASSLQGYNEQFF. Here the CDR3 DNA reads TGTGCCAGCAGCTTACAGGGCTACAATGAGCAGTTCTTC.

This clonotype showed up many times. The V gene is TRBV7-2, the J gene TRBJ1-1; D unresolved. Trimming stripped 5 bases from V and 1 base from J, with 8 bases between. The CDR3 has 13 residues. Germline V gene lookup returns CDR1 SGHTA and CDR2 FQGNSA. The CDR3 protein is CASSRTANTEAFF. In nucleotides, the CDR3 is TGTGCCAGCAGCCGGACCGCGAACACTGAAGCTTTCTTT.

This clonotype was seen many times. The chain is built from TRBV6-1 and TRBJ2-5; TRBD2 agrees at 7 bases. Trimming at V came to 7 bases and at J to 7 bases, leaving 15 bases not matched to a gene. The germline V gene encodes CDR1 MNHNS and CDR2 SASEGT. The CDR3 runs to 15 residues. The CDR3 nucleotides are TGTGCCAGCAAGTTGGGACTACCCTCCGCGGGGACCCAGTACTTC. Protein product: CASKLGLPSAGTQYF.

A remark on this clonotype: Given a far larger clone just one base away, this is likely a sequencing read error. The chain has TRBV7-2 and TRBJ2-2; 10 bases agree with TRBD2. The CDR3 covers 16 residues. Per germline, CDR1 SGHTA and CDR2 FQGNSA. V was pared by 8 bases and J by 6 bases, with 12 bases of the junction left unmatched. The CDR3 sequence: CASRPTSGSYAGELFF. The CDR3 nucleotides are TGTGCCAGCCGCCCGACTAGCGGGTCGTACGCCGGGGAGCTGTTTTTT.

Comments on this clonotype: A far larger clone is only one base removed, so a read error is likely. The chain is built from TRBV7-6 and TRBJ2-3, with a possible D match to TRBD2 (5 bases). Germline V gene data show CDR1 as SGHVS and CDR2 as FNYEAQ. The CDR3 sequence is 15 residues long. V was clipped by 5 bases and J by 2 bases, with 14 bases between them. The CDR3 spells CASSQGSLATDTQYF. The CDR3 DNA follows: TGTGCCAGCAGCCAAGGATCCCTAGCCACAGATACGCAGTATTTT.

Points on this clonotype: A junction end diverges from the germline sequence, so it may reflect a read error. CDR3: CASREEAANEQFF. CDR3 in DNA: TGTGCCTCCAGGGAAGAGGCCGCCAATGAGCAGTTCTTC. This chain joins TRBV24-1 and TRBJ2-1; perhaps TRBD1 as D (5 bases). The CDR3 covers 13 residues. Germline CDR1 KGHDR, CDR2 SFDVKD.

This clonotype showed up many times. This chain joins TRBV12-3 or TRBV12-4 and TRBJ2-2; no definite D call. Trimming stripped 2 bases from V and 3 bases from J, with 4 bases between. CDR3 length: 13 residues. CDR3 sequence: CASSLSDTGELFF. CDR3 DNA: TGTGCCAGCAGTTTATCGGACACCGGGGAGCTGTTTTTT.

There are many counts of this clonotype. The chain carries TRBV20-1 and TRBJ2-7; D may correspond to TRBD1 or TRBD2 (6 bases each). CDR1 DFQATT and CDR2 SNEGSKA come from the germline V gene (reference sequence). This CDR3 has 14 amino acids. Trimming cost V 0 bases and J 6 bases, with 15 bases left between them. CDR3 sequence: CSAREWGAPSEQYF. The CDR3 DNA reads TGCAGTGCTAGAGAGTGGGGGGCGCCGAGCGAGCAGTACTTC.

Many counts were recorded for this clonotype. The chain joins TRBV29-1 to TRBJ2-5; 9 nucleotides line up with TRBD1. The ends lost 6 bases at V and 0 bases at J; junction bases unmatched: 14. Germline assignment: CDR1 SQVTM and CDR2 ANQGSEA. The CDR3 is made up of 17 amino acids. The CDR3 here is CSVATSPGQGNQETQYF. The CDR3 nucleotides are TGCAGCGTAGCCACCTCCCCCGGACAGGGGAACCAAGAGACCCAGTACTTC. Looking up the rest from reference TRBV29-1 and TRBJ2-5 gives the full variable domain: SAVISQKPSRDICQRGTSLTIQCQVDSQVTMMFWYRQQPGQSLTLIATANQGSEATYESGFVIDKFPISRPNLTFSTLTVSNMSPEDSSIYLCSVATSPGQGNQETQYFGPGTRLLVL.

With regard to this clonotype: A read error likely explains this, since a far larger clone differs by one base. This chain links TRBV7-6 with TRBJ2-3, with 8 bases lining up with TRBD2. CDR1 and CDR2 from the germline V gene are SGHVS and FNYEAQ. The CDR3 is made up of 17 amino acids. CDR3 in DNA: TGTGCCAGCAGCTCGACCCTCGGAGCGGGAGTATTGGATACGCAGTTTTTT. It codes for CASSSTLGAGVLDTQFF.

Worth noting for this clonotype: A single base is all that separates this from a far larger clone, so a read error is likely. The chain uses TRBV7-2 and TRBJ2-3; D is uncertain. V shed 5 bases and J shed 1 base, with 4 bases lying between them. The CDR3 sequence is 12 residues long. Germline V gene lookup returns CDR1 SGHTA and CDR2 FQGNSA. The CDR3 region has the DNA TGTGCCAGCAGCCCCGGCACAGATACGCAGTATTTT. It yields the protein CASSPGTDTQYF. The whole variable domain, filled in from reference TRBV7-2 and TRBJ2-3, reads GAGVSQSPSNKVTEKGKDVELRCDPISGHTALYWYRQSLGQGLEFLIYFQGNSAPDKSGLPSDRFSAERTGGSVSTLTIQRTQQEDSAVYLCASSPGTDTQYFGPGTRLTVL.

This clonotype was observed once. It differs at one base from a far larger clone, so likely a read error. The V call is TRBV4-1, the J call TRBJ2-1; the D gene is possibly TRBD1 (5 bases). V was trimmed by 0 bases and J by 10 bases, leaving 16 bases between them. This CDR3 has 15 amino acids. CDR1 is MGHRA and CDR2 is YSYEKL in the germline V gene. This CDR3 is CASSQERQGPYEQFF. CDR3 coding DNA: TGCGCCAGCAGCCAAGAGCGGCAGGGTCCCTACGAGCAGTTCTTC.

In this sample, this clonotype turned up many times. The chain joins TRBV6-6 to TRBJ1-5; no clear D. The germline gives CDR1 MNHNY, CDR2 SVGAGI (reference sequence). The CDR3 sequence is 13 residues long. The V end was cut by 5 bases, the J end by 4 bases, with 9 bases between. The CDR3 bases are TGTGCCAGCAGTGACCCGCCGAATCAGCCCCAGCATTTT. This gives the protein CASSDPPNQPQHF.

Notes on this clonotype: A far larger clone is only one base removed, so a read error is likely. The rearrangement joins TRBV6-5 to TRBJ1-1; the D is unclear. The CDR3 is made up of 12 amino acids. V gave up 5 bases and J gave up 11 bases, with 15 bases separating them. The germline V gene has CDR1 MNHEY and CDR2 SVGAGI. This chain's CDR3 is CASSPGSVAAFF. For the CDR3, the DNA is TGTGCCAGCAGTCCGGGATCTGTGGCCGCTTTCTTT.

This clonotype was seen repeatedly, ten times or more. The gene calls are TRBV7-2 and TRBJ2-7, with D unresolved. V shed 1 base and J shed 4 bases, with 8 bases lying between them. Germline assignment: CDR1 SGHTA and CDR2 FQGNSA. This CDR3 region has 13 residues. CDR3 amino acids: CASSLDPVYEQYF. The CDR3 DNA sequence: TGTGCCAGCAGCTTAGACCCCGTTTACGAGCAGTACTTC.

This clonotype was detected many times. The chain carries TRBV5-1 and TRBJ2-7, with 10 bases aligning to TRBD1. This CDR3 is 14 amino acids long. The V and J ends lost 4 bases and 2 bases, in that order; junction bases with no gene match: 3. Germline lookup yields CDR1 SGHRS and CDR2 YFSETQ. The CDR3 reads CASSGQGGTYEQYF. In nucleotides, the CDR3 is TGCGCCAGCAGCGGACAGGGGGGCACCTACGAGCAGTACTTC.

This clonotype was found many times. The chain is built from TRBV7-2 and TRBJ1-4, with D perhaps matching TRBD1 (5 bases). The CDR3 length is 16 residues. Germline V gene lookup returns CDR1 SGHTA and CDR2 FQGNSA. Trimming left V 1 base short and J 5 bases short, with 14 bases between. The CDR3 loop reads CASSLVWGVNNEKLFF. The CDR3 DNA follows: TGTGCCAGCAGCTTAGTGTGGGGCGTGAACAATGAAAAACTGTTTTTT.

By share of the sample, this clonotype is medium-sized (0.01 to 0.1%). The V call is TRBV5-1, the J call TRBJ2-3; 11 bases are shared with TRBD2. The germline gives CDR1 SGHRS, CDR2 YFSETQ. This CDR3 contains 16 residues. With V trimmed by 0 bases and J by 0 bases, 0 bases remained unmatched. The CDR3 protein is CASSLASGGSTDTQYF. CDR3 nucleotides: TGCGCCAGCAGCTTGGCTAGCGGGGGGAGCACAGATACGCAGTATTTT.

This clonotype is medium-sized (0.01 to 0.1%) within its sample. The chain joins TRBV7-2 to TRBJ2-1; D gene uncertain. The CDR3 has 11 amino acids. Germline values: CDR1 SGHTA, CDR2 FQGNSA. Deletions cut 2 bases from V and 5 bases from J, with 1 base between. This chain's CDR3 is CASSLNNEQFF. CDR3 nucleotide sequence: TGTGCCAGCAGCTTAAACAATGAGCAGTTCTTC. Based on the CDR3 plus reference TRBV7-2 and TRBJ2-1, the full variable domain is GAGVSQSPSNKVTEKGKDVELRCDPISGHTALYWYRQSLGQGLEFLIYFQGNSAPDKSGLPSDRFSAERTGGSVSTLTIQRTQQEDSAVYLCASSLNNEQFFGPGTRLTVL.

At least ten counts were recorded for this clonotype. V usage is TRBV12-3 or TRBV12-4 and J usage is TRBJ1-2; the D is unclear. CDR3 length: 13 residues. V was pared by 3 bases and J by 8 bases, with 13 bases between. The CDR3, as DNA: TGTGCCAGCAGTTTTGCCGTGGCGGAGGGCTACACCTTC. This codes for CASSFAVAEGYTF.